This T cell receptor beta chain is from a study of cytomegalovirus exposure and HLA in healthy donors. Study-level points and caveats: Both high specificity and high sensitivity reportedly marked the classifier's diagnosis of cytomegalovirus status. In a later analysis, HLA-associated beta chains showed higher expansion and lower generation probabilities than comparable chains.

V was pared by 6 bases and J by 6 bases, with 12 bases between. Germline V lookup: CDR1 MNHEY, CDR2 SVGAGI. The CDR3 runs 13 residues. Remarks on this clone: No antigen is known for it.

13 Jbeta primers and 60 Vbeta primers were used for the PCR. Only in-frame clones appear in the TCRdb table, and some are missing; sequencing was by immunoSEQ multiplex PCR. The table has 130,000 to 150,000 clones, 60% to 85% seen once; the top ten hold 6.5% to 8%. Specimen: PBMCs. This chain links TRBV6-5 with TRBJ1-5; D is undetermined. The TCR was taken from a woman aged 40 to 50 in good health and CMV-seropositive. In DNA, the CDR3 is TGTGCCAGCAGCCCCGTACTACGTCAGCCCCAGCATTTT. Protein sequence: CASSPVLRQPQHF.